The sample holds a few counts of the clone carrying this T cell receptor beta chain. The antigen remains unidentified. The study ran its PCR with 60 Vbeta and 13 Jbeta primers. Method: immunoSEQ multiplex PCR; TCRdb's copy keeps in-frame clones and lacks some. The sample shows roughly 100,000 clones, around four fifths of them seen only once. The sample belongs to a study of cytomegalovirus exposure and HLA in healthy donors. Study at large: Out of a few hundred genotyped donors, about 76% belonged to the Caucasian-associated ancestry cluster.

Points from the study as a whole: On later analysis, the bulk of CMV-associated TCR beta chains appeared to be HLA-restricted.

All donors participated as healthy donors of bone marrow. This sequence originates from a man aged 35-49 years in good health and CMV-seronegative. Sample: PBMCs.

CDR3 protein: CASSPNPTVGTGRTSPGELFF. CDR3 bases: TGTGCCAGCAGCCCCAACCCTACGGTGGGCACGGGGCGGACTAGCCCCGGGGAGCTGTTTTTT. The gene calls are TRBV9 and TRBJ2-2; 8 bases are shared with TRBD2. The CDR3 totals 21 residues. V gave up 4 bases and J gave up 6 bases; unmatched junction bases: 26. Germline assignment: CDR1 SGDLS and CDR2 YYNGEE.